Presented here are 25 T cell receptor beta chains from one specimen sequenced in a study of control samples from healthy donors and cancer patients. Repertoires were generated with immunoSEQ multiplex PCR, while TCRdb's copy carries only in-frame clones and drops some. The table lists approximately 100,000 clones, around 89% of them singletons. The sample comprised blood. These receptors came from a man younger than 45 in good health.

This chain links TRBV7-8 with TRBJ2-1; unclear D gene. Germline-derived CDR1 and CDR2 are SGHVS and FQNEAQ. V was pared by 5 bases and J by 8 bases, with 19 bases between. This CDR3 has 15 amino acids. The CDR3 DNA is TGTGCCAGCAGCCTCATCCTGGGCTACCTCGATGAGCAGTTCTTC. Translation gives CASSLILGYLDEQFF.

The V gene is TRBV19, the J gene TRBJ1-5; TRBD1 matches at 9 bases. The germline V gene encodes CDR1 LNHDA and CDR2 SQIVND (reference sequence). With V trimmed by 10 bases and J by 7 bases, 8 bases remained unmatched. The CDR3 spans 13 residues. CDR3 DNA: TGTGCCACCTCGGGACAGGGAGGCCAGCCCCAGCATTTT. Its translation: CATSGQGGQPQHF.

The chain recombines TRBV7-2 with TRBJ1-1, with D maybe TRBD1 (5 bases). The V end was cut by 8 bases, the J end by 1 base, with 14 bases between. CDR1 and CDR2 (germline): SGHTA, FQGNSA. The CDR3 is made up of 14 amino acids. Here the CDR3 reads CASPWGVANTEAFF. The CDR3 region has the DNA TGTGCCAGCCCATGGGGGGTGGCGAACACTGAAGCTTTCTTT.

This chain uses TRBV4-2 with TRBJ1-2, with 7 bases fitting TRBD1. V lost 0 bases and J lost 6; bases outside the gene matches: 4. CDR1 is LGHNA, CDR2 YNFKEQ, per germline. The CDR3 loop spans 14 amino acids. The CDR3 region is CASSQDGQDNGYTF. CDR3 DNA sequence: TGTGCCAGCAGCCAAGATGGACAGGATAATGGCTACACCTTC.

V and J are TRBV4-1 and TRBJ1-5; 8 bases match TRBD1. The CDR3 extends over 13 amino acids. Germline V gives CDR1 MGHRA, CDR2 YSYEKL. J was trimmed by 7 bases and V by 2 bases; bases with no gene match: 1. The DNA of the CDR3 is TGCGCCAGCAGCCAACACAGGGGGCAGCCCCAGCATTTT. Protein: CASSQHRGQPQHF.

The chain employs TRBV3-1 (or the pseudogene TRBV3-2) and TRBJ2-1; 11 nucleotides line up with TRBD2. Germline V gene sequence: CDR1 LGHDT, CDR2 YNNKEL (reference sequence). The V gene end was trimmed by 4 bases and the J gene end by 4 bases; junction bases not matched to a gene: 9. This CDR3 contains 17 residues. The CDR3 DNA is TGTGCCAGCAGCCTCATGATCGGGACTAGCGGTTACAATGAGCAGTTCTTC. Amino acid sequence: CASSLMIGTSGYNEQFF.

This sequence joins TRBV10-3 and TRBJ2-5; perhaps TRBD1 as D (6 bases). Trimming took off 6 bases at V and 4 bases at J, with 9 bases between the two ends. The CDR3 covers 12 residues. Germline V CDR1 and CDR2: ENHRY, SYGVKD. The chain's CDR3 is CAISQGRETQYF. CDR3 in DNA: TGTGCCATCAGCCAGGGGAGAGAGACCCAGTACTTC.

The gene calls are TRBV19 and TRBJ2-3; D perhaps matches TRBD1 (7 bases). This CDR3 spans 16 amino acids. Deletions cut 3 bases from V and 2 bases from J, with 15 bases between. CDR1 LNHDA and CDR2 SQIVND come from the germline V gene (reference sequence). The CDR3 spells CASSMQAGGYTDTQYF. The CDR3 DNA reads TGTGCCAGTAGTATGCAAGCAGGGGGGTACACAGATACGCAGTATTTT.

The chain combines TRBV27 with TRBJ2-3, with D unresolved. Germline CDR1 and CDR2: MNHEY and SMNVEV (reference sequence). V was pared by 6 bases and J by 0 bases, with 7 bases between. There are 13 residues in the CDR3. CDR3 coding DNA: TGTGCCAGCAGCCTTCTAAGCACAGATACGCAGTATTTT. It yields the protein CASSLLSTDTQYF.

V is TRBV13 and J is TRBJ1-1; TRBD1 agrees at 7 bases. From germline, CDR1 is PRHDT and CDR2 FYEKMQ (reference sequence). Germline trimming cut 5 bases from V and 5 bases from J; bases unmatched to any gene: 11. CDR3 size: 15 residues. The CDR3 region is CASSPTGMRSTEAFF. DNA of the CDR3: TGTGCCAGCAGCCCGACAGGGATGCGGTCGACTGAAGCTTTCTTT.

The gene calls are TRBV7-2 and TRBJ1-5, with D unresolved. V was cut by 5 bases and J by 5 bases, with 19 bases left in between. Germline assignment: CDR1 SGHTA and CDR2 FQGNSA. The CDR3 covers 16 residues. CDR3 loop: CASSPGKDGSDQPQHF. The CDR3 nucleotides read TGTGCCAGCAGCCCAGGTAAGGACGGGTCGGATCAGCCCCAGCATTTT.

This clone was found once. This rearrangement joins TRBV28 to TRBJ2-7; 8 bases are a match to TRBD1. This CDR3 spans 15 amino acids. Germline trimming cut 6 bases from V and 5 bases from J; bases unmatched to any gene: 12. From germline, CDR1 is MDHEN and CDR2 SYDVKM. The CDR3 here is CASRQSGGVKDEQYF. CDR3 nucleotides: TGTGCCAGCAGGCAGTCAGGGGGCGTTAAGGACGAGCAGTACTTC.

This chain joins TRBV27 and TRBJ1-5; perhaps TRBD1 as D (5 bases). This CDR3 is 16 amino acids long. Trimming removed 5 bases from V and 1 base from J, with 15 bases in between. CDR1 and CDR2 from the germline V gene are MNHEY and SMNVEV (reference sequence). Here the CDR3 DNA reads TGTGCCAGCAGTCCCCTCTCGGCAGGGAGCAATCAGCCCCAGCATTTT. Amino acids: CASSPLSAGSNQPQHF.

The chain couples TRBV27 to TRBJ1-1; D not certain. Trimming shortened V by 5 bases and J by 0 bases, and 7 bases separated the two germline ends. Per germline, CDR1 MNHEY and CDR2 SMNVEV (reference sequence). This CDR3 is 13 amino acids long. CDR3 amino acids: CASSRRVNTEAFF. The CDR3 nucleotides are TGTGCCAGCAGTCGTCGGGTGAACACTGAAGCTTTCTTT.

V usage is TRBV12-3 or TRBV12-4 and J usage is TRBJ1-1, with 8 bases fitting TRBD1. This CDR3 has 13 residues. The chain's CDR3 is CATRKQGGTEAFF. CDR3 sequence (DNA): TGTGCTACCCGGAAACAGGGGGGGACTGAAGCTTTCTTT.

The rearrangement uses TRBV5-6 and TRBJ2-3; D is undetermined. Trimming stripped 0 bases from V and 5 bases from J, with 10 bases between. CDR1 is SGHDT and CDR2 is YYEEEE in the germline V gene. The CDR3 has 14 amino acids. The CDR3 reads CASSLAGWGDTQYF. The CDR3 nucleotides read TGTGCCAGCAGCTTGGCTGGTTGGGGAGATACGCAGTATTTT. Based on the CDR3 plus reference TRBV5-6 and TRBJ2-3, the full variable domain is DAGVTQSPTHLIKTRGQQVTLRCSPKSGHDTVSWYQQALGQGPQFIFQYYEEEERQRGNFPDRFSGHQFPNYSSELNVNALLLGDSALYLCASSLAGWGDTQYFGPGTRLTVL.

The chain combines TRBV7-9 with TRBJ2-2, with 7 bases lining up with TRBD2. Looked up from germline, CDR1 is SEHNR and CDR2 is FQNEAQ (reference sequence). V shed 5 bases and J 0 bases; nucleotides not matched to a gene: 6. CDR3 length: 16 residues. The CDR3 sequence is CASSDRGVANTGELFF. The CDR3 DNA follows: TGTGCCAGCAGCGACCGGGGGGTCGCGAACACCGGGGAGCTGTTTTTT.

This rearrangement joins TRBV7-8 to TRBJ2-1; D is undetermined. The CDR3 extends over 16 amino acids. CDR1 SGHVS and CDR2 FQNEAQ come from the germline V gene. V lost 0 bases and J lost 0, with 9 bases in between. CDR3 in amino acids: CASSLAYRSSYNEQFF. In nucleotides, the CDR3 is TGTGCCAGCAGCTTAGCGTACCGTAGCTCCTACAATGAGCAGTTCTTC. The full variable domain, its missing parts supplied by reference TRBV7-8 and TRBJ2-1, is GAGVSQSPRYKVAKRGQDVALRCDPISGHVSLFWYQQALGQGPEFLTYFQNEAQLDKSGLPSDRFFAERPEGSVSTLKIQRTQQEDSAVYLCASSLAYRSSYNEQFFGPGTRLTVL.

V gene TRBV5-6 combines with J gene TRBJ2-6; D is perhaps TRBD2 (6 bases). Germline V gene sequence: CDR1 SGHDT, CDR2 YYEEEE. The CDR3 is made up of 15 amino acids. V was shortened by 4 bases and J by 4 bases, with 12 bases between the two germline ends. The CDR3 DNA reads TGTGCCAGCAGCCCTGGACTATCCGGGGCCAACGTCCTGACTTTC. Amino acids: CASSPGLSGANVLTF.

This sequence joins TRBV3-1 (or the pseudogene TRBV3-2) and TRBJ1-3; D remains unclear. Trimming left V 1 base short and J 0 bases short, with 13 bases between. Germline-derived CDR1 and CDR2 are LGHDT and YNNKEL (reference sequence). CDR3 length: 17 amino acids. CDR3 DNA sequence: TGTGCCAGCAGCCAAGGAACGAGGATCTCCTCTGGAAACACCATATATTTT. Encoded protein: CASSQGTRISSGNTIYF.

The gene calls are TRBV12-5 and TRBJ1-5; TRBD1 matches at 8 bases. V was pared by 6 bases and J by 6 bases, with 10 bases of the junction left unmatched. The CDR3 consists of 15 residues. Germline V CDR1 and CDR2: LGHNT, FRNRAP. The CDR3 nucleotides read TGTGCTAGTGGGTACACAGGGGGGGTAACTCAGCCCCAGCATTTT. The encoded protein is CASGYTGGVTQPQHF.

V gene TRBV2 combines with J gene TRBJ2-1; D not certain. The CDR3 is made up of 14 amino acids. Trimming took 2 bases from V and 4 from J, leaving 9 bases between them. The germline CDR1 and CDR2 sequences are SNHLY and FYNNEI. The CDR3 sequence is CASSEMDRYNEQFF. In DNA, the CDR3 is TGTGCCAGCAGTGAAATGGACCGATACAATGAGCAGTTCTTC.

This rearrangement joins TRBV6-5 to TRBJ1-2, with 8 positions matching TRBD1. The CDR3 sequence is 12 residues long. V dropped 7 bases and J dropped 9; count of bases not matched to a gene: 7. Germline lookup yields CDR1 MNHEY and CDR2 SVGAGI. CDR3 residues: CASNRYRGSYTF. Written as DNA, the CDR3 is TGTGCCAGCAACCGATACAGGGGGAGCTACACCTTC.

The genes are TRBV30 and TRBJ1-1, with 8 bases lining up with TRBD1. Per the germline V gene, CDR1 is GTSNPN and CDR2 is SVGIG (reference sequence). This CDR3 has 15 residues. The V and J ends lost 2 bases and 6 bases, in that order; junction bases with no gene match: 11. This chain's CDR3 is CAWSPRVDRGPEAFF. In DNA, the CDR3 is TGTGCCTGGAGTCCACGGGTCGACAGGGGACCTGAAGCTTTCTTT.

The gene calls are TRBV10-1 and TRBJ2-3; D call uncertain. V was cut by 8 bases and J by 2 bases, with 17 bases left in between. The CDR3 has 15 residues. CDR1 WNHNN and CDR2 SYGVQD come from the germline V gene (reference sequence). This CDR3 is CASARGQANTDTQYF. In DNA, the CDR3 is TGCGCCAGCGCCCGCGGCCAGGCGAACACAGATACGCAGTATTTT.